What follows are 30 T cell receptor beta chains derived from one specimen sequenced in a study of T cells in Graves' hyperthyroidism and ophthalmopathy. RNA transcripts gave rise to amplified TCR beta CDR3 regions. In the first-round RT-PCR of the TCR CDR3, the HTBI primer set was used. TCRdb recomputed calls from the multiplex PCR reads with MiXCR, one row per CDR3 protein. The sample contains 600,000 to 700,000 distinct CDR3 sequences, 14% to 15% of which appear only once. The sequenced sample was blood. These receptors were collected from a woman between 40 and 50 years old with Graves' ophthalmopathy.

There are many counts of this clonotype. The chain combines TRBV29-1 with TRBJ1-1, with D possibly being TRBD1 (5 bases). The CDR3 is made up of 15 amino acids. V lost 8 bases to trimming and J lost 3 bases, with 22 bases between them. Germline V CDR1 and CDR2: SQVTM, ANQGSEA. CDR3 amino acids: CSSREHLRGDTEAFF. CDR3 DNA sequence: TGCAGCTCCAGGGAACATCTGAGAGGAGACACTGAAGCTTTCTTT.

The sample holds a few counts of this clonotype. The genes are TRBV6-2 or TRBV6-3 and TRBJ2-7; D unresolved. The CDR3 runs to 12 residues. With 6 bases removed from V and 4 bases from J, the gap between germline ends came to 10 bases. Germline CDR1 and CDR2: MNHEY and SVGEGT. CDR3 sequence: CASSPEIYEQYF. Written as DNA, the CDR3 is TGTGCCAGCAGCCCGGAGATTTACGAGCAGTACTTC.

The V call is TRBV20-1, the J call TRBJ2-5; no clear D. From germline, CDR1 is DFQATT and CDR2 SNEGSKA (reference sequence). With 1 base removed from V and 3 bases from J, the gap between germline ends came to 3 bases. This CDR3 is built from 11 residues. The CDR3 loop reads CSARAKETQYF. The DNA for the CDR3 is TGCAGTGCTAGAGCGAAAGAGACCCAGTACTTC.

This clonotype has ten or more counts. V is TRBV12-3 or TRBV12-4 and J is TRBJ2-7, with a weak D call TRBD1 (5 bases). The CDR3 runs 13 residues. Trimming cost V 6 bases and J 2 bases, with 11 bases left between them. This CDR3 reads CASSPGLPYEQYF. The CDR3, as DNA: TGTGCCAGCAGCCCAGGGCTACCCTACGAGCAGTACTTC.

This clonotype was seen repeatedly, ten times or more. This chain joins TRBV6-1 and TRBJ1-1; 7 bases match TRBD1. Germline CDR1 MNHNS, CDR2 SASEGT. This CDR3 comprises 14 residues. The V segment lost 7 bases and the J segment 3 bases; nucleotides outside the gene matches: 8. The CDR3 coding sequence is TGTGCCAGCACCCAAGACAGGGTGGACACTGAAGCTTTCTTT. This encodes CASTQDRVDTEAFF.

The chain has TRBV6-1 and TRBJ2-7, with no clear D. This CDR3 spans 15 amino acids. Looked up from germline, CDR1 is MNHNS and CDR2 is SASEGT. Trimming left V 4 bases short and J 2 bases short, with 15 bases between. The CDR3 DNA sequence: TGTGCCAGCAGTGCTTCCCTTGGCGGAGCCTACGAGCAGTACTTC. Translating gives CASSASLGGAYEQYF.

This clonotype appeared many times. The rearrangement uses TRBV30 and TRBJ2-5; 12 nucleotides line up with TRBD2. The germline V gene has CDR1 GTSNPN and CDR2 SVGIG (reference sequence). The ends lost 2 bases at V and 6 bases at J; junction bases unmatched: 4. The CDR3 runs 14 residues. The CDR3 DNA reads as TGTGCCTGGAGTCGGCTAGCGGGAGGGAAGACCCAGTACTTC. It specifies CAWSRLAGGKTQYF.

The rearrangement joins TRBV14 to TRBJ2-5; D gene unclear. The V gene's germline CDR1 is SGHDN and CDR2 FVKESK. CDR3 length equals 13 residues. V was shortened by 4 bases and J by 1 base, with 7 bases between the two germline ends. CDR3 amino acids: CASSRYAQETQYF. For the CDR3, the DNA is TGTGCCAGCAGCCGGTACGCCCAAGAGACCCAGTACTTC.

This clonotype was detected ten times or more. The V and J genes are TRBV12-5 and TRBJ2-5, with TRBD1 matching over 9 bases. Germline-derived CDR1 and CDR2 are LGHNT and FRNRAP. CDR3 length: 15 residues. After removal of 5 bases from V and 4 bases from J, the junction contained 8 bases not matched to a gene. Here the CDR3 DNA reads TGTGCTAGTGGTCTCGGGACAGGGAGGGTAGAGACCCAGTACTTC. Protein: CASGLGTGRVETQYF.

The V gene is TRBV19, the J gene TRBJ1-6; D unresolved. The length of the CDR3 is 15 residues. V shed 5 bases and J shed 5 bases, with 13 bases lying between them. Germline V gene data show CDR1 as LNHDA and CDR2 as SQIVND (reference sequence). Written as DNA, the CDR3 is TGTGCCAGTAGTTTCGGACTCGTTGATAATTCACCCCTCCACTTT. Protein sequence: CASSFGLVDNSPLHF.

The J gene is TRBJ2-5, the V gene TRBV6-1; perhaps TRBD2 as D (6 bases). Looked up from germline, CDR1 is MNHNS and CDR2 is SASEGT. The CDR3 loop spans 15 amino acids. The ends were cut back, 3 bases at V and 5 bases at J, with 16 bases in the middle. This CDR3 reads CASSDRDSPRETQYF. In DNA form, the CDR3 reads TGTGCCAGCAGTGACCGGGACTCGCCCCGGGAGACCCAGTACTTC.

This clonotype occurred once. The V call is TRBV16, the J call TRBJ2-7; D is undetermined. V was cut by 2 bases and J by 3 bases, with 11 bases left in between. The germline CDR1 and CDR2 sequences are KGHSY and FQNENV. The CDR3 runs 14 residues. Written as DNA, the CDR3 is TGTGCCAGCAGCCAAGGAAGGGCCCTCTACGAGCAGTACTTC. Translated: CASSQGRALYEQYF.

This clonotype occurred many times. The V gene is TRBV28, the J gene TRBJ1-1; 12 positions agree with TRBD1. Trimming removed 10 bases from V and 5 bases from J; junction bases left unmatched: 11. Germline CDR1 and CDR2: MDHEN and SYDVKM. The CDR3 is 15 amino acids. In nucleotides, the CDR3 is TGTGCCATCTTTGAGGGGACAGGGGGCTCGACTGAAGCTTTCTTT. It codes for CAIFEGTGGSTEAFF. Drawing the rest from reference TRBV28 and TRBJ1-1, the complete variable domain is DVKVTQSSRYLVKRTGEKVFLECVQDMDHENMFWYRQDPGLGLRLIYFSYDVKMKEKGDIPEGYSVSREKKERFSLILESASTNQTSMYLCAIFEGTGGSTEAFFGQGTRLTVV.

In this sample, this clonotype turned up many times. This may be a read error: a much more frequent sequence differs by one nucleotide. The CDR3 DNA is TGTGCCAGCAGTTTCGCGAACACTGAAGCTTTCTTT. Translating gives CASSFANTEAFF. The chain links TRBV6-5 to TRBJ1-1; no definite D call. The CDR3 loop spans 12 amino acids. V was trimmed by 4 bases and J by 1 base, leaving 4 bases between them. Germline V gives CDR1 MNHEY, CDR2 SVGAGI.

The V and J genes are TRBV3-1 and TRBJ2-7; 8 nucleotides align to TRBD1. The CDR3 sequence is 15 residues long. V lost 2 bases and J lost 9; bases outside the gene matches: 12. Germline CDR1 reads LGHDT; CDR2 reads YNNKEL (reference sequence). CDR3 residues: CASSQWDRWTRRQYF. DNA for the CDR3: TGTGCCAGCAGCCAATGGGACAGGTGGACCCGGAGGCAGTACTTC.

The V call is TRBV6-2 or TRBV6-3, the J call TRBJ2-5, with D tentatively TRBD1 (6 bases). V was trimmed by 4 bases and J by 2 bases, leaving 14 bases between them. This CDR3 comprises 15 residues. Germline values: CDR1 MNHEY, CDR2 SVGEGT. In nucleotides, the CDR3 is TGTGCCAGCAGTTCCTCCGGGACACATCAAGAGACCCAGTACTTC. Its protein product is CASSSSGTHQETQYF.

This clonotype was counted ten times or more. CDR3 nucleotides: TGTGCCAGCAGCCCACGGGTGGGGGCATCTCAGCCCCAGCATTTT. Translating gives CASSPRVGASQPQHF. The chain employs TRBV6-1 and TRBJ1-5; the D gene is possibly TRBD1 (6 bases). This CDR3 is 15 amino acids long. The V end lost 6 bases, the J end lost 6 bases, and 18 bases lay between the germline ends. Per the germline V gene, CDR1 is MNHNS and CDR2 is SASEGT.

This clonotype was counted many times. The chain recombines TRBV15 with TRBJ2-2, with a possible D match to TRBD2 (5 bases). The CDR3 length is 12 residues. Deletions cut 5 bases from V and 8 bases from J, with 9 bases between. Per the germline V gene, CDR1 is LNHNV and CDR2 is YYDKDF (reference sequence). CDR3: CATSFGMGELFF. The DNA for the CDR3 is TGTGCCACCAGCTTCGGGATGGGGGAGCTGTTTTTT. Based on the CDR3 plus reference TRBV15 and TRBJ2-2, the full variable domain is DAMVIQNPRYQVTQFGKPVTLSCSQTLNHNVMYWYQQKSSQAPKLLFHYYDKDFNNEADTPDNFQSRRPNTSFCFLDIRSPGLGDTAMYLCATSFGMGELFFGEGSRLTVL.

The sample holds a few counts of this clonotype. The chain employs TRBV3-1 and TRBJ2-2; 10 bases match TRBD1. The junction had 10 bases not matched to a gene; V was cut back by 2 bases and J by 4 bases. CDR3 length: 18 amino acids. Germline values: CDR1 LGHDT, CDR2 YNNKEL (reference sequence). CDR3 bases: TGTGCCAGCAGCCAACGTCGGGACAGGGGATCCGGCACCGGGGAGCTGTTTTTT. This encodes CASSQRRDRGSGTGELFF.

Many counts were recorded for this clonotype. The rearrangement uses TRBV27 and TRBJ2-7; TRBD1 might be the D (7 bases). CDR3 length: 15 amino acids. Germline values: CDR1 MNHEY, CDR2 SMNVEV (reference sequence). V was shortened by 5 bases and J by 0 bases, with 14 bases between the two germline ends. In DNA form, the CDR3 reads TGTGCCAGCAGTACCACAGGGGAGGCCTCCTACGAGCAGTACTTC. This encodes CASSTTGEASYEQYF.

The V call is TRBV5-4, the J call TRBJ2-5, with 9 bases fitting TRBD1. The trim removed 2 bases at V and 5 bases at J, leaving 4 bases unmatched. CDR1 and CDR2 from the germline V gene are SGHNT and YYREEE (reference sequence). CDR3 length: 14 amino acids. CDR3: CASSFTGTGETQYF. DNA for the CDR3: TGTGCCAGCAGCTTTACCGGGACAGGGGAGACCCAGTACTTC.

This clonotype was recorded many times. The V and J genes are TRBV6-5 and TRBJ2-7, with D perhaps TRBD2 (5 bases). V gave up 0 bases and J gave up 4 bases, with 16 bases separating them. There are 16 residues in the CDR3. Germline CDR1 reads MNHEY; CDR2 reads SVGAGI. CDR3 DNA: TGTGCCAGCAGTTACTCGAGGGAAGTCACATATTACGAGCAGTACTTC. This gives the protein CASSYSREVTYYEQYF.

This clonotype was observed many times. The J gene is TRBJ2-5, the V gene TRBV7-2, with D unclear. Germline V gene data show CDR1 as SGHTA and CDR2 as FQGNSA. Trimming stripped 5 bases from V and 2 bases from J, with 15 bases between. The CDR3 has 15 residues. The CDR3 sequence: CASSPPWPRQETQYF. CDR3 nucleotide sequence: TGTGCCAGCAGCCCACCGTGGCCGCGGCAAGAGACCCAGTACTTC.

This clonotype was seen a few times. The chain has TRBV18 and TRBJ2-4, with TRBD1 as a possible D gene (7 bases). Trimming removed 3 bases at V and 7 bases at J, with 13 bases between. This CDR3 region has 14 residues. The germline CDR1 and CDR2 sequences are KGHSH and LQKENI. The CDR3: CASSPEAGGNIQYF. CDR3 coding DNA: TGTGCCAGCTCACCGGAGGCAGGGGGGAACATTCAGTACTTC.

This clonotype occurred many times. The chain carries TRBV12-5 and TRBJ2-4; possibly TRBD1 for D (6 bases). CDR1 is LGHNT, CDR2 FRNRAP, per germline. CDR3 size: 14 residues. Trimming shortened V by 7 bases and J by 8 bases, and 18 bases separated the two germline ends. The CDR3 DNA reads as TGTGCTAGTGCCCCGGACAGCCGAGGGGACATTCAGTACTTC. This sequence encodes CASAPDSRGDIQYF.

This clonotype showed up just a few times. A much more abundant neighbour one base away suggests this may be a read error. V and J are TRBV12-3 or TRBV12-4 and TRBJ1-5; tentatively, D is TRBD1 (5 bases). The CDR3 consists of 12 residues. Trimming left V 5 bases short and J 6 bases short, with 8 bases between. The CDR3 sequence: CASSPGSQPQHF. Written as DNA, the CDR3 is TGTGCCAGCAGTCCAGGGAGTCAGCCCCAGCATTTT.

The sample holds a few counts of this clonotype. This chain joins TRBV28 and TRBJ2-7, with 8 positions matching TRBD1. V trimming: 7 bases; J trimming: 2 bases; junction bases outside the gene matches: 7. Per germline, CDR1 MDHEN and CDR2 SYDVKM. CDR3 length: 14 amino acids. In nucleotides, the CDR3 is TGTGCCAGCATTCAGACAGGGGCCCCCTACGAGCAGTACTTC. It is translated as CASIQTGAPYEQYF.

The table lists this clonotype with many counts. The rearrangement uses TRBV11-2 and TRBJ2-6; D remains ambiguous. Trimming shortened V by 5 bases and J by 0 bases, and 5 bases separated the two germline ends. Per the germline V gene, CDR1 is SGHAT and CDR2 is FQNNGV. The CDR3 covers 14 residues. CDR3 protein: CASSPSSGANVLTF. The CDR3 DNA is TGTGCCAGCAGCCCCAGCTCTGGGGCCAACGTCCTGACTTTC.

There are many counts of this clonotype. The V and J genes are TRBV6-5 and TRBJ2-5; perhaps TRBD1 as D (6 bases). Germline-derived CDR1 and CDR2 are MNHEY and SVGAGI. CDR3 size: 16 residues. Trimming removed 5 bases at V and 1 base at J, with 17 bases between. In DNA form, the CDR3 reads TGTGCCAGCAGTCACAGCAGGACAGTGACCCAAGAGACCCAGTACTTC. The encoded protein is CASSHSRTVTQETQYF.

This clonotype has only a few counts. The rearrangement joins TRBV29-1 to TRBJ1-2; 7 bases fit TRBD1. V was pared by 6 bases and J by 4 bases, with 17 bases of the junction left unmatched. Per the germline V gene, CDR1 is SQVTM and CDR2 is ANQGSEA. The CDR3 length is 16 residues. CDR3 in amino acids: CSVGGTAPYFGYGYTF. CDR3 DNA sequence: TGCAGCGTCGGCGGGACAGCCCCCTACTTCGGCTATGGCTACACCTTC.